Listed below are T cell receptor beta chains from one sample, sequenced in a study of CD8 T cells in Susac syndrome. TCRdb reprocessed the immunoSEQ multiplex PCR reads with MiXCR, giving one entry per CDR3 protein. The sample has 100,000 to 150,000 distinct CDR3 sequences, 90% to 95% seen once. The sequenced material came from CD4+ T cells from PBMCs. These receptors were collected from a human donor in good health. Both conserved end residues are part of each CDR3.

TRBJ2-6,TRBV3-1,CASSNRGSGANVLTF
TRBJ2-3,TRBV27,CASSLTELAGDTQYF
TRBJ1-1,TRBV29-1,CSVEAGGWYSEAFF
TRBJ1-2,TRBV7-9,CASSPRLTGYTF
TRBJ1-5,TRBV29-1,CSASGGSNQPQHF
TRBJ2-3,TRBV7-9,CASSLALAGVGTDTQYF
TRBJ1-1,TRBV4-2,CASSQEQGATEAFF
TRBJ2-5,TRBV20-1,CSAPRTSQETQYF
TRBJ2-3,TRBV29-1,CSVEDLRGGVPRRPQYF
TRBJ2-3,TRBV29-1,CSVLAGANTDTQYF
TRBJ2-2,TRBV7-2,CASSFGREARTGELFF
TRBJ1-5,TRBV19,CASSVVSNQPQHF
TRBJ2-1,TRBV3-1,CASSSSLYARPGNNEQFF
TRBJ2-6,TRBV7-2,CASRDGANVLTF
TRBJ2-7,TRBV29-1,CSVVPGTYEQYF
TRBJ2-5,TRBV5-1,CASSPGGGLQETQYF
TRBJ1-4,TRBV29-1,CSVGRLGEKLFF
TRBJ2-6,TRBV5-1,CASSLLPGLGANVLTF
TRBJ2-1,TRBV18,CASSPSGSGNEQFF
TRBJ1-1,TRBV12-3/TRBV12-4,CASSPAGGTEAFF